This note documents a single T cell receptor beta chain sequence. CDR3 size: 15 residues. Trimming stripped 1 base from V and 2 bases from J, with 13 bases between. Germline values: CDR1 SGHRS, CDR2 YFSETQ. Survey-level immunoSEQ sequencing profiled the TCR beta repertoire. Data came from immunoSEQ multiplex PCR; TCRdb stores just in-frame clones and leaves some out. The table has 60,000 to 75,000 clones, roughly 93% seen once; the top ten hold 4% to 5%. The chain combines TRBV5-1 with TRBJ2-7, with D perhaps TRBD1 or TRBD2 (6 bases each). This sequence originates from a man in his forties with rheumatoid arthritis. Sequenced: PBMCs. The chain's CDR3 is CASSLSIGGTYEQYF. DNA for the CDR3: TGCGCCAGCAGCTTGTCGATAGGGGGGACCTACGAGCAGTACTTC.